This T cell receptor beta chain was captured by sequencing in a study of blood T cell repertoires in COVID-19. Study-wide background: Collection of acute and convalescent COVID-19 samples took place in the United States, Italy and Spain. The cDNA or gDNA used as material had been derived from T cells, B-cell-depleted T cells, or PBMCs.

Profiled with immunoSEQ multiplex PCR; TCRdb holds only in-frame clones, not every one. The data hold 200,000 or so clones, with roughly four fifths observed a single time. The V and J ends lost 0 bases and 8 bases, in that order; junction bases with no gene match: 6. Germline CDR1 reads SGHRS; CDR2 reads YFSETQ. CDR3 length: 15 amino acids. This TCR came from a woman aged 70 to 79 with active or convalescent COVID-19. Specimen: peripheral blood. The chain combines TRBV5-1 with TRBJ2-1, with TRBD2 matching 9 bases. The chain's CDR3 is CASSLGGGREHEQFF. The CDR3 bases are TGCGCCAGCAGCTTGGGTGGCGGGAGGGAGCATGAGCAGTTCTTC.